Sequencing of this T cell receptor beta chain was carried out in a study of blood T cells in healthy people across ages. Study observations and caveats: Per million T cells, the diversity of TCR beta decreased roughly linearly as age advanced. Researchers report that TCR beta diversity correlated strongly with naive T cell percentage.

On this clonotype itself: Its target is unknown.

V was cut by 6 bases and J by 3 bases, with 16 bases left in between. In germline, CDR1 is MNHEY, CDR2 SMNVEV (reference sequence). The CDR3 length is 15 residues. Ranging in age from roughly 6 to 100, the donors were healthy Caucasian individuals from Russia. Primed by a sample-barcoded 5' primer and a J-beta primer mix, a second PCR proceeded for 7 to 11 cycles. TCRdb independently ran MiXCR on the 5' RACE reads; one entry per CDR3 protein. The table lists a few hundred thousand distinct CDR3 sequences, roughly 27% of them singletons. The sample taken for sequencing was blood. The sequence was obtained from a woman between 65 and 79 years old in good health. This sequence joins TRBV27 and TRBJ2-3, with D uncertain. The CDR3 loop reads CASRPTRPGTDTQYF. DNA of the CDR3: TGTGCCAGCAGACCAACAAGACCTGGGACAGATACGCAGTATTTT.